This TCR beta chain was sequenced for a study of control samples from healthy donors and cancer patients. TCRdb's copy holds only in-frame clones and misses some; the assay was immunoSEQ multiplex PCR. This sample carries 170,000 or so clones, approximately 94% of them seen once, and the ten largest clones take around 8.5%. CDR3 size: 13 residues. The germline V gene encodes CDR1 MNHNY and CDR2 SVGAGI (reference sequence). V gave up 11 bases and J gave up 5 bases, with 17 bases separating them. This receptor was identified in a woman between 40 and 55 years old in good health. Source material: blood. The chain recombines TRBV6-6 with TRBJ2-3; the D gene is possibly TRBD2 (6 bases). The CDR3: CAAGRQGGDTQYF. In DNA form, the CDR3 reads TGTGCCGCAGGGAGGCAGGGAGGAGATACGCAGTATTTT.